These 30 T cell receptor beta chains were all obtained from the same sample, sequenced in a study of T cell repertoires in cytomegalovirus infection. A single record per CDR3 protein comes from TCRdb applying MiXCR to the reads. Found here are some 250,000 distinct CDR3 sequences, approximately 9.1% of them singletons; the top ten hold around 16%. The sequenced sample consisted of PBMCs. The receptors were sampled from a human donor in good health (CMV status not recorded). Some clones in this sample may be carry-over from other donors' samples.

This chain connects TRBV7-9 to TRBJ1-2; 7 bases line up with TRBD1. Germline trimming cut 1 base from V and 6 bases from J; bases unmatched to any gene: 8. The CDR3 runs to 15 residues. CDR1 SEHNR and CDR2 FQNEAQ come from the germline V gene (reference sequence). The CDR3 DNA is TGTGCCAGCAGCTTAGAAGGTGCAGGGGGAAATGGCTACACCTTC. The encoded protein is CASSLEGAGGNGYTF.

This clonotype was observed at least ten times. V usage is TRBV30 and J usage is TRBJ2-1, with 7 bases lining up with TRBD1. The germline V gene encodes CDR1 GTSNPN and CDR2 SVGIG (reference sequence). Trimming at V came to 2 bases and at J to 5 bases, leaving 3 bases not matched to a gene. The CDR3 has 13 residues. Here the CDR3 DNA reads TGTGCCTGGAGTCACAGGGGCGACAATGAGCAGTTCTTC. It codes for CAWSHRGDNEQFF.

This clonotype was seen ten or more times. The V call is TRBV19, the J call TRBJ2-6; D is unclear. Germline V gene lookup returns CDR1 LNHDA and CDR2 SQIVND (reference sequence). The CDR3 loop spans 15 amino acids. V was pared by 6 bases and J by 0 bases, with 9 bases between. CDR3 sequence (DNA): TGTGCCAGTAGACAGTATGACTCTGGGGCCAACGTCCTGACTTTC. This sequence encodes CASRQYDSGANVLTF.

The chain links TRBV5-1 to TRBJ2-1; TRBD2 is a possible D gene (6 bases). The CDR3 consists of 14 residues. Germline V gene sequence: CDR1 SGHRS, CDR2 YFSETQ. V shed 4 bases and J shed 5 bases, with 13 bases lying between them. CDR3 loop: CASSTIGTHNEQFF. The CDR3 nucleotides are TGCGCCAGCAGCACAATCGGGACTCACAATGAGCAGTTCTTC. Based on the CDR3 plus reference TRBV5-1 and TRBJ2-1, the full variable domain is KAGVTQTPRYLIKTRGQQVTLSCSPISGHRSVSWYQQTPGQGLQFLFEYFSETQRNKGNFPGRFSGRQFSNSRSEMNVSTLELGDSALYLCASSTIGTHNEQFFGPGTRLTVL.

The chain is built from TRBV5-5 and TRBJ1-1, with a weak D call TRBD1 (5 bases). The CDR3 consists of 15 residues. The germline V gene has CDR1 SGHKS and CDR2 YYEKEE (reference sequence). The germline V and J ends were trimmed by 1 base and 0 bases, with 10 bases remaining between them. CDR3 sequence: CASSLQGRLNTEAFF. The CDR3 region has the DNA TGTGCCAGCAGCTTGCAGGGACGCTTGAACACTGAAGCTTTCTTT.

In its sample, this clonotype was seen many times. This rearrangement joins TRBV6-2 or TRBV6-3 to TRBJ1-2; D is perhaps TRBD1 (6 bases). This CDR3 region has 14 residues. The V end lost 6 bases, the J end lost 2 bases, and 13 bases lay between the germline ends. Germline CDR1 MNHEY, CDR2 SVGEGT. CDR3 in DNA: TGTGCCAGCAGCCCCTTCACAGGGAACTATGGCTACACCTTC. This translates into CASSPFTGNYGYTF.

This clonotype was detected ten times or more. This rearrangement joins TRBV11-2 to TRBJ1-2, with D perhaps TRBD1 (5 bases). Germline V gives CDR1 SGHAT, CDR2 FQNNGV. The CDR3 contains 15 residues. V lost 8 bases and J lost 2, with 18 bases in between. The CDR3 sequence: CASRLPGRGNYGYTF. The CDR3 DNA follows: TGTGCCAGCCGCCTACCCGGGCGGGGGAACTATGGCTACACCTTC.

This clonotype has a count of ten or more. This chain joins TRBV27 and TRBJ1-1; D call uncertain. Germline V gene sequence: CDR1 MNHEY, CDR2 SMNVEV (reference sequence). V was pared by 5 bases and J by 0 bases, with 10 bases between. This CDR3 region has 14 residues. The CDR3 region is CASSETPLNTEAFF. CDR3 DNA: TGTGCCAGCAGTGAGACCCCTTTGAACACTGAAGCTTTCTTT.

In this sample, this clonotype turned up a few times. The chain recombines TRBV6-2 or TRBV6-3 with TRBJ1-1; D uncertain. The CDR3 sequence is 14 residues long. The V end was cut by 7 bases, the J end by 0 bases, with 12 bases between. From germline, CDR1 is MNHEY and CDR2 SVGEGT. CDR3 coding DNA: TGTGCCAGCATACTAACCGGGCTGAACACTGAAGCTTTCTTT. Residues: CASILTGLNTEAFF.

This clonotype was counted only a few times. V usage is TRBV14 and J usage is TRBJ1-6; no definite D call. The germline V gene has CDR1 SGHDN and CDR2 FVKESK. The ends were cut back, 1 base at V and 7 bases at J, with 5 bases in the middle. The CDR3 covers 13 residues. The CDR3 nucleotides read TGTGCCAGCAGCCAAGCGGGGAATTCACCCCTCCACTTT. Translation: CASSQAGNSPLHF.

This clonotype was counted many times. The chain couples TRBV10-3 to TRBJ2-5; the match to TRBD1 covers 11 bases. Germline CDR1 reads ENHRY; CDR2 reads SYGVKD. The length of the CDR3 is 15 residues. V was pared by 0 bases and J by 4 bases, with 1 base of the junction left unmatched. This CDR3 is CAISESGTGGETQYF. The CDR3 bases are TGTGCCATCAGTGAGTCCGGGACAGGGGGAGAGACCCAGTACTTC.

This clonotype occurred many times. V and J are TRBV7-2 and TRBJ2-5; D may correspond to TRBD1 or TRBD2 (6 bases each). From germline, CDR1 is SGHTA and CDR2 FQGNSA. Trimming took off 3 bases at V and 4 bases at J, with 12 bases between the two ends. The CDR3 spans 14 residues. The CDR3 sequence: CASSLRRGTETQYF. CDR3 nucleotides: TGTGCCAGCAGCTTGAGGAGGGGGACAGAGACCCAGTACTTC.

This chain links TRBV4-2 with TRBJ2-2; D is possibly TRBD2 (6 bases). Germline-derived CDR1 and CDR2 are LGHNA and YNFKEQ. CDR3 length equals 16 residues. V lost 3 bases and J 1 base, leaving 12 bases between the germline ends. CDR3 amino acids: CASSHEAGVNTGELFF. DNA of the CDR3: TGTGCCAGCAGCCACGAAGCGGGCGTGAACACCGGGGAGCTGTTTTTT.

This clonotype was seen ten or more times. CDR3 DNA sequence: TGTGCCAGCAGCTTAAACAGCAGGGACAATGAGCAGTTCTTC. It translates to CASSLNSRDNEQFF. The chain is built from TRBV7-6 and TRBJ2-1; perhaps TRBD1 as D (5 bases). V was trimmed by 2 bases and J by 5 bases, leaving 10 bases between them. This CDR3 is built from 14 residues. In germline, CDR1 is SGHVS, CDR2 FNYEAQ. Using reference TRBV7-6 and TRBJ2-1 for the parts outside the CDR3, the full variable domain is GAGVSQSPRYKVTKRGQDVALRCDPISGHVSLYWYRQALGQGPEFLTYFNYEAQQDKSGLPNDRFSAERPEGSISTLTIQRTEQRDSAMYRCASSLNSRDNEQFFGPGTRLTVL.

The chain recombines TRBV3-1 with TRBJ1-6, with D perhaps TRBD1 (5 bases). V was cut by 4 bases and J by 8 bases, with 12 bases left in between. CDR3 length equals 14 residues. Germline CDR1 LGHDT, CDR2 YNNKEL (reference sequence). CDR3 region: CASSLTVDYSPLHF. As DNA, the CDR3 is TGTGCCAGCAGCCTGACAGTTGATTATTCACCCCTCCACTTT.

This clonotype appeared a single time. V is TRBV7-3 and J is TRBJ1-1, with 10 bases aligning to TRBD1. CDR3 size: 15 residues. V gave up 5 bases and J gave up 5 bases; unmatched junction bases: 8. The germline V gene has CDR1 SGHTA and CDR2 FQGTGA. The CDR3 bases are TGTGCCAGCAGCGGATCCGGGACAGGGGTGACTGAAGCTTTCTTT. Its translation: CASSGSGTGVTEAFF.

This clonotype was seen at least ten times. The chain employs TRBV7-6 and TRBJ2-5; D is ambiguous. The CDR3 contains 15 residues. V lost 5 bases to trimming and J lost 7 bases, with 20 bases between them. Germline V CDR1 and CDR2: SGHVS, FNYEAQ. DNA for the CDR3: TGTGCCAGCAGCCCGCCTGAGGCAAGGAGAGGGACCCAGTACTTC. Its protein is CASSPPEARRGTQYF.

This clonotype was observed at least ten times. CDR3 loop: CASSLGVAGEQYF. The CDR3, as DNA: TGTGCCAGCAGCTTAGGGGTAGCGGGCGAGCAGTACTTC. J is TRBJ2-7 and V is TRBV7-6, with TRBD2 matching over 7 bases. The CDR3 length is 13 residues. The germline V gene has CDR1 SGHVS and CDR2 FNYEAQ. V was clipped by 1 base and J by 6 bases; unmatched bases: 3.

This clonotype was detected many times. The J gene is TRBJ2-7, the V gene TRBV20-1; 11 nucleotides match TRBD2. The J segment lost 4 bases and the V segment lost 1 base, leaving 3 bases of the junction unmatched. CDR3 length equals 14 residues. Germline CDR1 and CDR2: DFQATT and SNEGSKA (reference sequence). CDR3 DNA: TGCAGTGCTAGAGGGGGACTAGCGGATTACGAGCAGTACTTC. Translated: CSARGGLADYEQYF.

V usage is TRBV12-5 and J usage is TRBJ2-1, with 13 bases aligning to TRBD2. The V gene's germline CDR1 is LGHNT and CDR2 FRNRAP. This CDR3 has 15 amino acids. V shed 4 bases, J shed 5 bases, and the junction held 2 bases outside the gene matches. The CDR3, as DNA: TGTGCTAGTGGTTCGGGACTAGCGGGAAACAATGAGCAGTTCTTC. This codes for CASGSGLAGNNEQFF.

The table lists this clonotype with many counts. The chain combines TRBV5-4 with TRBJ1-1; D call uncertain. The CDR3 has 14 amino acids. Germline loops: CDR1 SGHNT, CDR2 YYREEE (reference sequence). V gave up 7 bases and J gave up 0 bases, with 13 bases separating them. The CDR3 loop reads CASALEQLNTEAFF. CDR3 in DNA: TGTGCCAGCGCATTGGAACAGCTGAACACTGAAGCTTTCTTT. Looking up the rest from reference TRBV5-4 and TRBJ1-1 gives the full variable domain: ETGVTQSPTHLIKTRGQQVTLRCSSQSGHNTVSWYQQALGQGPQFIFQYYREEENGRGNFPPRFSGLQFPNYSSELNVNALELDDSALYLCASALEQLNTEAFFGQGTRLTVV.

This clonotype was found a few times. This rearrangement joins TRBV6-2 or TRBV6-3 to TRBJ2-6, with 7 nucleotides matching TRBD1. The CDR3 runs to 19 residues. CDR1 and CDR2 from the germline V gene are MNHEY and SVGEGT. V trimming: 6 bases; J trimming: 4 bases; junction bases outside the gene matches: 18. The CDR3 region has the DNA TGTGCCAGCAGGGAAAGCAGTATGACAGGGTTATCGGGGGCCAACGTCCTGACTTTC. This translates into CASRESSMTGLSGANVLTF.

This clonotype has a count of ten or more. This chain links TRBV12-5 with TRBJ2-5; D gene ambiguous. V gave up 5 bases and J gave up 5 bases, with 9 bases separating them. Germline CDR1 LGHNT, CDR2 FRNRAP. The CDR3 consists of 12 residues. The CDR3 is CASGQNAETQYF. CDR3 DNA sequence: TGTGCTAGTGGTCAGAACGCGGAGACCCAGTACTTC.

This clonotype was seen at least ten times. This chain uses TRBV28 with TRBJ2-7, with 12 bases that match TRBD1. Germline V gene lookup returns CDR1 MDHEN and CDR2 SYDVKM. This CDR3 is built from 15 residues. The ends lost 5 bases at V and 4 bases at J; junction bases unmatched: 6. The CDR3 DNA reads TGTGCCAGCAGTGGCCGGGACAGGGGGCTTTACGAGCAGTACTTC. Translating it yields CASSGRDRGLYEQYF.

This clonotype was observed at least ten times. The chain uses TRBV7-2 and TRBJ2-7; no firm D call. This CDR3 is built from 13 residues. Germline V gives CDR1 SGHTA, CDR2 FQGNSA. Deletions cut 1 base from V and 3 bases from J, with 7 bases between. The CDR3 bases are TGTGCCAGCAGCTTAGGGGCCTACTACGAGCAGTACTTC. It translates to CASSLGAYYEQYF. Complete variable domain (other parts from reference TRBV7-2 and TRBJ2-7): GAGVSQSPSNKVTEKGKDVELRCDPISGHTALYWYRQSLGQGLEFLIYFQGNSAPDKSGLPSDRFSAERTGGSVSTLTIQRTQQEDSAVYLCASSLGAYYEQYFGPGTRLTVT.

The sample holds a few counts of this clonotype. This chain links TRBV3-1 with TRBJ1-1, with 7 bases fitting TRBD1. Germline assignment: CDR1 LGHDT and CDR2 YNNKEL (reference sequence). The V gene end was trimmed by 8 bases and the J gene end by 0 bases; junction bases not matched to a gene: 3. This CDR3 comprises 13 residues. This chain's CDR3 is CASGTEMNTEAFF. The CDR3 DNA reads TGTGCCAGCGGGACAGAAATGAACACTGAAGCTTTCTTT.

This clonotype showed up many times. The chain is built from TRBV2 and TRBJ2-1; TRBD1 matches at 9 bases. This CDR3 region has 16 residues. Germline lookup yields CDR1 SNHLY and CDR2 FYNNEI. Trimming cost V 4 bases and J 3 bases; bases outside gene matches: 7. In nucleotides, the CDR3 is TGTGCCAGCAGTGGAGGCTGGGACAGGGACTACAATGAGCAGTTCTTC. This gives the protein CASSGGWDRDYNEQFF.

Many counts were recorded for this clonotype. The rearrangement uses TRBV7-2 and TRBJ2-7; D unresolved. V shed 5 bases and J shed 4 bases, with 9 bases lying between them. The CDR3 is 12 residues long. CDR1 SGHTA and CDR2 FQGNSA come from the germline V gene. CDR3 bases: TGTGCCAGCAGCAGGAACGGTTACGAGCAGTACTTC. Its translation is CASSRNGYEQYF.

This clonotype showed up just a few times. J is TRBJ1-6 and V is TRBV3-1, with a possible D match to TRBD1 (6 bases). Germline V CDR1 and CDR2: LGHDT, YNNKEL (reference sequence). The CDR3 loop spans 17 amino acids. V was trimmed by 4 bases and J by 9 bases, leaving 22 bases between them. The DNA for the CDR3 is TGTGCCAGCAGCCCAACGCGACAGGCGGGTTCCACTTCACCCCTCCACTTT. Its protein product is CASSPTRQAGSTSPLHF.

CDR3 sequence (DNA): TGTGCCAGCAGGAGGGACTCCGCGGGGGAGCAGTACTTC. Translation: CASRRDSAGEQYF. The rearrangement joins TRBV6-6 to TRBJ2-7; D is perhaps TRBD2 (6 bases). The CDR3 sequence is 13 residues long. Germline V lookup: CDR1 MNHNY, CDR2 SVGAGI (reference sequence). V was shortened by 6 bases and J by 7 bases, with 16 bases between the two germline ends.